This T cell receptor beta chain was documented in a study of shared clonotypes between healthy human individuals. Study conclusions and caveats: Generation probability values for non-shared clonotypes were lower than those for clonotypes shared by all four donors. Blood alone was sampled, and tissue repertoires likely differ.

Points on this clone: The antigen is not known.

This table comes from immunoSEQ multiplex PCR, and its TCRdb copy is limited to in-frame clones, with some not included. The sample includes around 700,000 clones, approximately 79% seen only once; the top ten take approximately 1.8%. The CDR3 runs 14 residues. Germline-derived CDR1 and CDR2 are SGHNT and YYREEE (reference sequence). Germline trimming cut 3 bases from V and 6 bases from J; bases unmatched to any gene: 8. This clonotype originated in a woman in her 30s in good health. The chain links TRBV5-4 to TRBJ2-7; 8 positions agree with TRBD1. The sequencing input was memory CD4+ T cells sorted from blood. Subset reported: CD45RA-negative fraction. This CDR3 reads CASSSQGALIEQYF. Here the CDR3 DNA reads TGTGCCAGCAGCTCCCAGGGGGCGCTTATCGAGCAGTACTTC.